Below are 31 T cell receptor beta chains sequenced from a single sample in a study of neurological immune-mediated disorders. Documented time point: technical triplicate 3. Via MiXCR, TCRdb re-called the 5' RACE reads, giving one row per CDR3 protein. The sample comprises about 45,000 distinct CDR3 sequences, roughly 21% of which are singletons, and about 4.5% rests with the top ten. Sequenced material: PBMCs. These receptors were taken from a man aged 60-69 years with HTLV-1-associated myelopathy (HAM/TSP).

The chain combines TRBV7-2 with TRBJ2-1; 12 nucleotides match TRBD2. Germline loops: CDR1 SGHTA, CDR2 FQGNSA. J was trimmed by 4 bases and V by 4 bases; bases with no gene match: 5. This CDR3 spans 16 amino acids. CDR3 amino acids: CASSSLAGGGYNEQFF. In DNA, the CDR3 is TGTGCCAGCAGCTCGCTAGCGGGGGGGGGATACAATGAGCAGTTCTTC.

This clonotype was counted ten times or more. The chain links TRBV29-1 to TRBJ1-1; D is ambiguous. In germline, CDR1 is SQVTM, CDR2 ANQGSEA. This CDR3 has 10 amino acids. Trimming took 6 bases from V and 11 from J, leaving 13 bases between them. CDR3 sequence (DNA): TGCAGCGTCCAAAGGGAGAGGGCTTTCTTT. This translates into CSVQRERAFF.

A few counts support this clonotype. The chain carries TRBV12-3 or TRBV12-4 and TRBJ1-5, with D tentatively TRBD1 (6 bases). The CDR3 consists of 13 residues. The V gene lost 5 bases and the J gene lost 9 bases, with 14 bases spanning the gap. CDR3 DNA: TGTGCCAGCAGTCTACAGGGCACTACGCCCCAGCATTTT. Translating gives CASSLQGTTPQHF.

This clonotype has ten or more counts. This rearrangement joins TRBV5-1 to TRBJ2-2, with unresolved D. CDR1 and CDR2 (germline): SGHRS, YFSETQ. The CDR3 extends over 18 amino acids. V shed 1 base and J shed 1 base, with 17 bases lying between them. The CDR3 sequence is CASSLSVTNQKNTGELFF. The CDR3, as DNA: TGCGCCAGCAGCTTGAGTGTGACCAATCAAAAGAACACCGGGGAGCTGTTTTTT.

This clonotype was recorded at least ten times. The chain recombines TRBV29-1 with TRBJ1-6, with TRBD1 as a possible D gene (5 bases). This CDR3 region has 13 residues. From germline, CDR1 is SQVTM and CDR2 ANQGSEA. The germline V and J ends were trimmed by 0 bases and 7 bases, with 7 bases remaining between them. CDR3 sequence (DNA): TGCAGCGTTGAAGAGGGACCCAATTCACCCCTCCACTTT. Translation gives CSVEEGPNSPLHF.

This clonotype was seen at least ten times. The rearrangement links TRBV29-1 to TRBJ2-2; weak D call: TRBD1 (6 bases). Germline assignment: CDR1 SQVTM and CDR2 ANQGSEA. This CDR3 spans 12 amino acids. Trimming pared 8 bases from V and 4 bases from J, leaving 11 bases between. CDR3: CSFNRATGELFF. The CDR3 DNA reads TGCAGCTTCAACAGGGCCACCGGGGAGCTGTTTTTT.

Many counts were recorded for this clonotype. The CDR3 DNA reads TGCGCCAGCAGCTTCGCGGGAGGCGACACCGGGGAGCTGTTTTTT. This sequence encodes CASSFAGGDTGELFF. The chain employs TRBV5-1 and TRBJ2-2, with TRBD2 matching over 8 bases. Germline V gives CDR1 SGHRS, CDR2 YFSETQ. The CDR3 has 15 amino acids. V lost 2 bases and J lost 3; bases outside the gene matches: 3. The complete variable domain, with remaining parts taken from reference TRBV5-1 and TRBJ2-2, reads KAGVTQTPRYLIKTRGQQVTLSCSPISGHRSVSWYQQTPGQGLQFLFEYFSETQRNKGNFPGRFSGRQFSNSRSEMNVSTLELGDSALYLCASSFAGGDTGELFFGEGSRLTVL.

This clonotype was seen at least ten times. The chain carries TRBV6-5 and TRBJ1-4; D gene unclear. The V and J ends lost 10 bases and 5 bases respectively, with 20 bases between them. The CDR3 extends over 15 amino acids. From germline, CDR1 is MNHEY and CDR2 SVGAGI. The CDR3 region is CATSQDRVVNEKLFF. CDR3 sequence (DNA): TGTGCCACCTCCCAAGACCGGGTCGTGAATGAAAAACTGTTTTTT.

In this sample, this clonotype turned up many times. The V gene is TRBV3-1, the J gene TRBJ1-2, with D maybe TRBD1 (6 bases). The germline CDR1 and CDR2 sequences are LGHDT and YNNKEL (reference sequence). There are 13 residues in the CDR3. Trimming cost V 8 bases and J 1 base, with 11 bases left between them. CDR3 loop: CASGGGYNYGYTF. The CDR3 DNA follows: TGTGCCAGCGGAGGGGGGTATAACTATGGCTACACCTTC. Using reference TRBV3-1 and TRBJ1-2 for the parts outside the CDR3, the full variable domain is DTAVSQTPKYLVTQMGNDKSIKCEQNLGHDTMYWYKQDSKKFLKIMFSYNNKELIINETVPNRFSPKSPDKAHLNLHINSLELGDSAVYFCASGGGYNYGYTFGSGTRLTVV.

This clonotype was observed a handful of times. This chain's CDR3 is CASSFNPGLTPPGTSGSRFNEQFF. CDR3 nucleotides: TGCGCCAGCAGCTTTAACCCCGGACTCACGCCACCCGGGACTAGCGGGAGCAGGTTCAATGAGCAGTTCTTC. The chain combines TRBV5-1 with TRBJ2-1, with TRBD2 matching 14 bases. V shed 2 bases, J shed 6 bases, and the junction held 28 bases outside the gene matches. The CDR3 has 24 residues. Germline-derived CDR1 and CDR2 are SGHRS and YFSETQ.

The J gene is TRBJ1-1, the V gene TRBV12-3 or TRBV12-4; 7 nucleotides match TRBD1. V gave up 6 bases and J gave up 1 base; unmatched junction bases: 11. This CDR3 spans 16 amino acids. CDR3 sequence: CASRHDSWTGNTEAFF. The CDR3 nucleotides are TGTGCCAGCAGGCACGACTCGTGGACAGGGAACACTGAAGCTTTCTTT.

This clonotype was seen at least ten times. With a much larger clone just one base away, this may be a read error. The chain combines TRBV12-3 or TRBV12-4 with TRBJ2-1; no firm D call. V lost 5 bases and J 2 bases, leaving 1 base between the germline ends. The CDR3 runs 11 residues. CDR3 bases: TGTGCCAGCAGTGCCTACAATGAGCAGTTCTTC. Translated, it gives CASSAYNEQFF.

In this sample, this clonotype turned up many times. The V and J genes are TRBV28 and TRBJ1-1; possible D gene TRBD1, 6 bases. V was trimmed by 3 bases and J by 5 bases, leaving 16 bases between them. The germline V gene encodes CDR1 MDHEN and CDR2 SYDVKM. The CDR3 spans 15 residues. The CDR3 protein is CASSFQRGAITEAFF. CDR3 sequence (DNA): TGTGCCAGCAGTTTTCAGCGGGGGGCAATTACTGAAGCTTTCTTT.

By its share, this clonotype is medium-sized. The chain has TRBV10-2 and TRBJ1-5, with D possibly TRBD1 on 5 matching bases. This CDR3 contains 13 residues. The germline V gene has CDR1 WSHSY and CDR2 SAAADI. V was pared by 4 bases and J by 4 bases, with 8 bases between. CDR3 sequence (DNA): TGCGCCAGCAGTGCAGGGAGGAATCAGCCCCAGCATTTT. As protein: CASSAGRNQPQHF.

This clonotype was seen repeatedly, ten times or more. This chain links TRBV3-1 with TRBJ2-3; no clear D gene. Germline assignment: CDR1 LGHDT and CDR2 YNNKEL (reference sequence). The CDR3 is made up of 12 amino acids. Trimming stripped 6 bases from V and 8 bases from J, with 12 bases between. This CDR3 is CASRPHTGTQYF. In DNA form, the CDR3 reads TGTGCCAGCAGACCTCACACTGGTACGCAGTATTTT.

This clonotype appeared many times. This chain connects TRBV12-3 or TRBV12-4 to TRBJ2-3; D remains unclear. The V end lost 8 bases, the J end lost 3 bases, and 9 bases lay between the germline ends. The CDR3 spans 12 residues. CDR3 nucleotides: TGTGCCAGCGGGGAAAGAACAGATACGCAGTATTTT. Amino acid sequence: CASGERTDTQYF.

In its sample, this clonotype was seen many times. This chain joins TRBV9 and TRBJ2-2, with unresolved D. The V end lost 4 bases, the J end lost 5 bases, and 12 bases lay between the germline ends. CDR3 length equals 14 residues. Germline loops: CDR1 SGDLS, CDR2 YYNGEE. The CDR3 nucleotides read TGTGCCAGCAGCAAGCGACCTCCGACCGGGGAGCTGTTTTTT. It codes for CASSKRPPTGELFF.

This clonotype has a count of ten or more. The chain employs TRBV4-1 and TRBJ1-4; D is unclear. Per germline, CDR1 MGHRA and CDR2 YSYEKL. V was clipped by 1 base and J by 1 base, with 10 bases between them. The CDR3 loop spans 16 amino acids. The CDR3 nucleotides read TGCGCCAGCAGCCAAGTTGGGTGGGAAACTAATGAAAAACTGTTTTTT. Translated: CASSQVGWETNEKLFF.

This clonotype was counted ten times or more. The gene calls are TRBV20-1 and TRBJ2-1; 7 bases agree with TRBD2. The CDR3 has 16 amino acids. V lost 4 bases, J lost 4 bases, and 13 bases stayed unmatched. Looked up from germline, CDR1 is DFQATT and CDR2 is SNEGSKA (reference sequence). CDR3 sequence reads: CSATWGGGTFYNEQFF. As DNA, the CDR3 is TGCAGTGCTACCTGGGGGGGGGGTACCTTTTACAATGAGCAGTTCTTC.

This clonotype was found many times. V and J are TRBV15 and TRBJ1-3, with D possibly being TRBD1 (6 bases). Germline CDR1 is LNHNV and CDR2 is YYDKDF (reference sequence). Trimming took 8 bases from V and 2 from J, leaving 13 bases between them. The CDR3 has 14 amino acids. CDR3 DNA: TGTGCCACCGGTGAGGGGGAGCCTGGAAACACCATATATTTT. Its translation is CATGEGEPGNTIYF.

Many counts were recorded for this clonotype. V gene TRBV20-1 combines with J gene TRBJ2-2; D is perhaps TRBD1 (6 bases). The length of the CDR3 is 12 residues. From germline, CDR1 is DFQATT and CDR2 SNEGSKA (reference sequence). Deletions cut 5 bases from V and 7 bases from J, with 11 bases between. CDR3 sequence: CSAGQGFGELFF. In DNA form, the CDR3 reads TGCAGTGCTGGGCAGGGGTTCGGGGAGCTGTTTTTT.

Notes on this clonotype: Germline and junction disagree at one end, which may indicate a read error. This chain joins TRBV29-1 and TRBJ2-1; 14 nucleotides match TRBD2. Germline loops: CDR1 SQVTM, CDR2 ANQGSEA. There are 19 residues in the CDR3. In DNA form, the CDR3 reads TGCAGAGTTGAGAGGGGACTAGCGGGAGCCGGAAGCTCCTACAACGAGCAGTTCTTC. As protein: CRVERGLAGAGSSYNEQFF.

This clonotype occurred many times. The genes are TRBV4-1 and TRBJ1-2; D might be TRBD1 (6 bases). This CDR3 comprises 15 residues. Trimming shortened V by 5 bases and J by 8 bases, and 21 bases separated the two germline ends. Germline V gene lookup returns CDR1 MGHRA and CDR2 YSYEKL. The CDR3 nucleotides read TGCGCCAGCAGCTACGGGGGCGGCCTCACGGGGGGCTACACCTTC. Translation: CASSYGGGLTGGYTF.

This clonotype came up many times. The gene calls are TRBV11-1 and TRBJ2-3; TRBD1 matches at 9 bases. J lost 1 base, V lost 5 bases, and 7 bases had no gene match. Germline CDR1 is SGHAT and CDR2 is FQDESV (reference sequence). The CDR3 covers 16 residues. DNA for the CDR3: TGTGCCAGCAGCCAATCCAGGGACAGGGGCACAGATACGCAGTATTTT. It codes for CASSQSRDRGTDTQYF.

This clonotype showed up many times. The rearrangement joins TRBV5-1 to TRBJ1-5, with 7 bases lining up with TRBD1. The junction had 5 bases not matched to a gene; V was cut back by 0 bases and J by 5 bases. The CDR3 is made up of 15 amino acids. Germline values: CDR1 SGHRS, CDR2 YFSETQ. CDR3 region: CASSLVGTEDQPQHF. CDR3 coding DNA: TGCGCCAGCAGCTTGGTTGGGACAGAGGATCAGCCCCAGCATTTT. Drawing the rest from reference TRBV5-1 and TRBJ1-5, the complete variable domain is KAGVTQTPRYLIKTRGQQVTLSCSPISGHRSVSWYQQTPGQGLQFLFEYFSETQRNKGNFPGRFSGRQFSNSRSEMNVSTLELGDSALYLCASSLVGTEDQPQHFGDGTRLSIL.

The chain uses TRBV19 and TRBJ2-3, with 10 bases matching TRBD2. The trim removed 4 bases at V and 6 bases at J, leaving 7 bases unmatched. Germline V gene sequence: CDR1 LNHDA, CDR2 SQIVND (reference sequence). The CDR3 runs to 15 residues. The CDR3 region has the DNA TGTGCCAGTAGTACTCTAGCGGGAGTTGGTGATACGCAGTATTTT. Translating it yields CASSTLAGVGDTQYF.

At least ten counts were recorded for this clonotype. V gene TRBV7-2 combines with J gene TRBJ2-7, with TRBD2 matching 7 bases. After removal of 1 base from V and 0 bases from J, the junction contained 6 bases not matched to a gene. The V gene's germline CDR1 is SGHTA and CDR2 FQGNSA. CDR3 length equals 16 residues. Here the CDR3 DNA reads TGTGCCAGCAGCTTAGGGGCTAGCGGCTTCTCCTACGAGCAGTACTTC. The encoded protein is CASSLGASGFSYEQYF.

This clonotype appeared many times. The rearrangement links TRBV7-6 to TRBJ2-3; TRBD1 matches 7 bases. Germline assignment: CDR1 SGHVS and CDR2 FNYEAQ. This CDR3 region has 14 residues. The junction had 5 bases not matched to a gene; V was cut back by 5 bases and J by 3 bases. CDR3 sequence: CASSPRDRTDTQYF. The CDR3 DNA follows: TGTGCCAGCAGCCCCAGGGACAGAACAGATACGCAGTATTTT. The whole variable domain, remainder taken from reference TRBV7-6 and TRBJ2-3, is GAGVSQSPRYKVTKRGQDVALRCDPISGHVSLYWYRQALGQGPEFLTYFNYEAQQDKSGLPNDRFSAERPEGSISTLTIQRTEQRDSAMYRCASSPRDRTDTQYFGPGTRLTVL.

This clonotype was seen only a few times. DNA for the CDR3: TGTGCCAGCAGTGGACTAGCGTCCGGGGAGCTGTTTTTT. Encoded protein: CASSGLASGELFF. This chain connects TRBV6-5 to TRBJ2-2, with TRBD2 identical over 9 bases. Germline trimming cut 5 bases from V and 6 bases from J; bases unmatched to any gene: 1. This CDR3 spans 13 amino acids. Germline-derived CDR1 and CDR2 are MNHEY and SVGAGI.

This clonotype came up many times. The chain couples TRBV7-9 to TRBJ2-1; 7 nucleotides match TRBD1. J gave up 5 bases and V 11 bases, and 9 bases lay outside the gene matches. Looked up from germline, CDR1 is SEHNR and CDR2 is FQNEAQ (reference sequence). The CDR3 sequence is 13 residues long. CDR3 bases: TGTGCCTCCGAGAGGGGGCGTGACAATGAGCAGTTCTTC. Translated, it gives CASERGRDNEQFF.

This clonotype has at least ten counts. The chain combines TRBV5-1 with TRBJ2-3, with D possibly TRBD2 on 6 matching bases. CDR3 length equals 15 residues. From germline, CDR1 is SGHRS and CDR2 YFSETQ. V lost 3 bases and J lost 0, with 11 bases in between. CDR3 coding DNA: TGCGCCAGCAGCTACTTTAGCGGAAGCACAGATACGCAGTATTTT. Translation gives CASSYFSGSTDTQYF.